This entry concerns a single TCR beta chain. Recovered Cohort 3 donors showed two negative PCRs, clearance, or symptom resolution. Authors' processing steps: Using reference gene primer amplification, nucleated cell counts were estimated. Assay: immunoSEQ multiplex PCR; the TCRdb copy retains only in-frame clones and omits some. The DNA was the basis for D and trimming; V, J and clone size are from that table. The data show about 410,000 clones, approximately 89% seen once. This sample was taken from a study of blood T cell repertoires in COVID-19. Overall study: PBMCs, B-cell-depleted T cells, or T cells provided the cDNA or gDNA that made up the material.

Trimming removed 0 bases at V and 5 bases at J, with 7 bases between. The germline V gene has CDR1 SGHAT and CDR2 FQNNGV. The CDR3 is made up of 13 amino acids. J is TRBJ1-2 and V is TRBV11-2; D might be TRBD1 (5 bases). Input material: PBMCs or T cells enriched from blood (not recorded which). This TCR was recovered from a woman younger than 45 who had recovered from COVID-19. The CDR3 sequence: CASSLEGGYGYTF. The CDR3 coding sequence is TGTGCCAGCAGCTTAGAGGGGGGATATGGCTACACCTTC.